These T cell receptor beta chains were read from a single sample in a study of blood T cell repertoires in COVID-19. This table comes from immunoSEQ multiplex PCR, and its TCRdb copy is limited to in-frame clones, with some not included. This sample has 250,000 to 400,000 clones, with roughly 88% found just once. The sequenced sample was peripheral blood. The receptors here all came from a woman between 25 and 40 years old with COVID-19, enrolled during active disease. The CDR3 runs from the conserved cysteine through the conserved F or W. A D gene is named only where the DNA matches it firmly. Clone sizes are given selectively: once, few, many, or a class where the clone is expanded.

D gene: TRBD2
J gene: TRBJ2-7
clone size: .
V gene: TRBV19
CDR3 DNA: TGTGCCAGTAGTAGAGCGGGGGAGTCTAGCGGGGCCTCCTACGAGCAGTACTTC
CDR3 protein: CASSRAGESSGASYEQYF

D gene: .
J gene: TRBJ2-1
clone size: .
V gene: TRBV11-2
CDR3 DNA: TGTGCCAGCAGCTTAGCCCGGACTTTCAATGAGCAGTTCTTC
CDR3 protein: CASSLARTFNEQFF

D gene: .
J gene: TRBJ2-5
clone size: .
V gene: TRBV7-9
CDR3 DNA: TGTGCCAGCAGCTTAGTCCGGGACTTCCAAGAGACCCAGTACTTC
CDR3 protein: CASSLVRDFQETQYF

D gene: TRBD1
J gene: TRBJ1-1
clone size: .
V gene: TRBV7-8
CDR3 DNA: TGTGCCAGCAGCCCGAGGGACAGAATGACTGAAGCTTTCTTT
CDR3 protein: CASSPRDRMTEAFF

D gene: TRBD1
J gene: TRBJ2-1
clone size: .
V gene: TRBV12-3/TRBV12-4
CDR3 DNA: TGTGCCAGCAGCCAAACAGGGGATGAGCAGTTCTTC
CDR3 protein: CASSQTGDEQFF

D gene: TRBD2
J gene: TRBJ2-2
clone size: .
V gene: TRBV27
CDR3 DNA: TGTGCCAGCAGTTTGTCCCAGGGAGGGGTTTGGACCGGGGAGCTGTTTTTT
CDR3 protein: CASSLSQGGVWTGELFF

D gene: .
J gene: TRBJ1-2
clone size: .
V gene: TRBV10-1
CDR3 DNA: TGCGCCAGCAGTGAAGGGGAAACTGGCTACACCTTC
CDR3 protein: CASSEGETGYTF

D gene: TRBD1
J gene: TRBJ1-6
clone size: once
V gene: TRBV5-8
CDR3 DNA: TGTGCCAGCAGGAATGCACAGGGGGCTGCTCATGCTCGGGGCGGACCCCTCCACTTT
CDR3 protein: CASRNAQGAAHARGGPLHF

D gene: TRBD1
J gene: TRBJ2-3
clone size: .
V gene: TRBV3-1/TRBV3-2
CDR3 DNA: TGTGCCAGCAGCCACAGGGACAGGTCCACAGATACGCAGTATTTT
CDR3 protein: CASSHRDRSTDTQYF

D gene: .
J gene: TRBJ2-7
clone size: .
V gene: TRBV5-1
CDR3 DNA: TGCGCCAGGGGAAGAACAGGGAGACCCTGCTACGAGCAGTACTTC
CDR3 protein: CARGRTGRPCYEQYF

D gene: TRBD1
J gene: TRBJ2-7
clone size: .
V gene: TRBV27
CDR3 DNA: TGTGCCAGCAGACCCCAGGGGACAGACCCCTACGAGCAGTACTTC
CDR3 protein: CASRPQGTDPYEQYF

D gene: .
J gene: TRBJ2-7
clone size: .
V gene: TRBV5-6
CDR3 DNA: TGTGCCAGCAGCCCCCGGGGAGGCTTTCTGACATTC
CDR3 protein: CASSPRGGFLTF

D gene: TRBD1
J gene: TRBJ1-2
clone size: few
V gene: TRBV5-1
CDR3 DNA: TGCGCCAGCAGCTTGTGGGGGGACAGGGGTGATGGCTACACCTTC
CDR3 protein: CASSLWGDRGDGYTF

D gene: .
J gene: TRBJ2-1
clone size: .
V gene: TRBV5-4
CDR3 DNA: TGTGCCAGCAGCTTAGAGGTTTCGTCGGAGCAGTTCTTC
CDR3 protein: CASSLEVSSEQFF

D gene: TRBD1
J gene: TRBJ2-1
clone size: .
V gene: TRBV6-5
CDR3 DNA: TGTGCCACCACGCCACAGGGGGCAAGGGGAGAGCAGTTCTTC
CDR3 protein: CATTPQGARGEQFF

D gene: .
J gene: TRBJ1-1
clone size: .
V gene: TRBV19
CDR3 DNA: TGTGCCAGTAGGGAGGGGTTCTGGGGGGGAGACACTGAAGCTTTCTTT
CDR3 protein: CASREGFWGGDTEAFF